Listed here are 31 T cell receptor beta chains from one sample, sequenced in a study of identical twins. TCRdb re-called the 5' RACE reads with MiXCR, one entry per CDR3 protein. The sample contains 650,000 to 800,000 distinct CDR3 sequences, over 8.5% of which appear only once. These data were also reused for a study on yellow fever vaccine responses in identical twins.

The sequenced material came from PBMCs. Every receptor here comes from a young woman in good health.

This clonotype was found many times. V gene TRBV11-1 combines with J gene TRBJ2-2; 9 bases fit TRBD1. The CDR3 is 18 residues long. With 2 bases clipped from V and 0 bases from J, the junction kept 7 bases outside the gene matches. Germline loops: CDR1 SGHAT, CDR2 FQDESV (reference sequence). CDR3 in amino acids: CASSLSGTGISNTGELFF. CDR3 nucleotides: TGTGCCAGCAGCTTATCCGGGACAGGGATATCGAACACCGGGGAGCTGTTTTTT.

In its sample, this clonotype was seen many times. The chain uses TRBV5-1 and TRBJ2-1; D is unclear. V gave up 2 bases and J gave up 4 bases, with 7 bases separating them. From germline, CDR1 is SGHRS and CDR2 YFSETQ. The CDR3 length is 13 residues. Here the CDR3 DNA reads TGCGCCAGCAGCTTACCCCTATACAATGAGCAGTTCTTC. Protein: CASSLPLYNEQFF.

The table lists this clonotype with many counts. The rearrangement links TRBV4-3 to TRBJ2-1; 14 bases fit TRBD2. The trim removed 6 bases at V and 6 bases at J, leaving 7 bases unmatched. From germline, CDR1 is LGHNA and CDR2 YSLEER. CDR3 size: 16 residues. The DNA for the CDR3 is TGCGCCAGCAGACTTTCCGGGACTAGCGGGAGCAATGAGCAGTTCTTC. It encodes CASRLSGTSGSNEQFF.

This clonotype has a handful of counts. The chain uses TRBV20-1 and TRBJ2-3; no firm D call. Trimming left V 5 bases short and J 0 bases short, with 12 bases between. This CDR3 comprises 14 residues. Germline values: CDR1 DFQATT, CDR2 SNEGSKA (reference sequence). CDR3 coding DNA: TGCAGTGCTGAACCCCCACAAAGCACAGATACGCAGTATTTT. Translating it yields CSAEPPQSTDTQYF.

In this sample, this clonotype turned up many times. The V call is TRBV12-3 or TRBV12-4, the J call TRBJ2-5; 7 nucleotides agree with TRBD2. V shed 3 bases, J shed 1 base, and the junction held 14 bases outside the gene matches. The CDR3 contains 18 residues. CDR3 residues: CASSFGQRASGAQETQYF. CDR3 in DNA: TGTGCCAGCAGTTTTGGGCAGAGGGCTAGCGGAGCCCAAGAGACCCAGTACTTC.

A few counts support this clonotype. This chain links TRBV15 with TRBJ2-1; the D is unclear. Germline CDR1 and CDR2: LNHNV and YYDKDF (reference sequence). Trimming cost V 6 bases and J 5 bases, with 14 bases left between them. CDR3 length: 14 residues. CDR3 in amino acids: CATSYNGPDNEQFF. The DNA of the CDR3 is TGTGCCACCAGTTATAACGGGCCCGACAATGAGCAGTTCTTC.

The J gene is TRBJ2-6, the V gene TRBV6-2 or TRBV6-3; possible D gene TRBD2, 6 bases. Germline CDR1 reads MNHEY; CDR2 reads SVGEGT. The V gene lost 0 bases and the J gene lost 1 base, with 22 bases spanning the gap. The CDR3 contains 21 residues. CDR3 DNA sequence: TGTGCCAGCAGTTACTCGAGCGGGCGAAAAGGTTTATCATCTGGGGCCAACGTCCTGACTTTC. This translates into CASSYSSGRKGLSSGANVLTF.

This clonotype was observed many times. CDR3 protein: CASSVASGAPDTQYF. The CDR3 DNA is TGTGCCAGCAGTGTTGCTAGCGGGGCCCCAGATACGCAGTATTTT. This rearrangement joins TRBV6-4 to TRBJ2-3; TRBD2 agrees at 9 bases. Unmatched junction bases numbered 6, after V lost 4 bases and J lost 4 bases. CDR1 is MRHNA, CDR2 SNTAGT, per germline. The CDR3 runs to 15 residues.

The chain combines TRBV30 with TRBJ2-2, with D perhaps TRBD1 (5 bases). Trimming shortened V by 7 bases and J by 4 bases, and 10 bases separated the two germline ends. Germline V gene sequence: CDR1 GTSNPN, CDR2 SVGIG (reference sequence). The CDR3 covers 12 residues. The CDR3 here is CASPQGTGELFF. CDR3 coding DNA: TGTGCCTCCCCCCAGGGCACCGGGGAGCTGTTTTTT. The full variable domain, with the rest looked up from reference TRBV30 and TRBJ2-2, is SQTIHQWPATLVQPVGSPLSLECTVEGTSNPNLYWYRQAAGRGLQLLFYSVGIGQISSEVPQNLSASRPQDRQFILSSKKLLLSDSGFYLCASPQGTGELFFGEGSRLTVL.

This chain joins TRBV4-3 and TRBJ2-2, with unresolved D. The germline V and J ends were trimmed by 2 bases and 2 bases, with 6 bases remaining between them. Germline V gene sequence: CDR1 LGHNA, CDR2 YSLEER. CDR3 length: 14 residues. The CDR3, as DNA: TGCGCCAGCAGCCAAAAACTTAACACCGGGGAGCTGTTTTTT. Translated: CASSQKLNTGELFF.

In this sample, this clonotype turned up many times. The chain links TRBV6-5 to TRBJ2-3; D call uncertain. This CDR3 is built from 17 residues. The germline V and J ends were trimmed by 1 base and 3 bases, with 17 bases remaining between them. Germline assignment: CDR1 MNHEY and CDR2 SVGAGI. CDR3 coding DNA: TGTGCCAGCAGTTACTTTATGCCATCTCCTCGTACAGATACGCAGTATTTT. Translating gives CASSYFMPSPRTDTQYF.

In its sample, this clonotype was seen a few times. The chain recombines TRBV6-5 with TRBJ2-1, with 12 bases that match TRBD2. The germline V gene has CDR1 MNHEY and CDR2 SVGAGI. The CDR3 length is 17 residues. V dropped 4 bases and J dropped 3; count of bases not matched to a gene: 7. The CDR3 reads CASSFRGLAGSYNEQFF. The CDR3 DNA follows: TGTGCCAGCAGTTTTCGAGGACTAGCGGGGAGCTACAATGAGCAGTTCTTC.

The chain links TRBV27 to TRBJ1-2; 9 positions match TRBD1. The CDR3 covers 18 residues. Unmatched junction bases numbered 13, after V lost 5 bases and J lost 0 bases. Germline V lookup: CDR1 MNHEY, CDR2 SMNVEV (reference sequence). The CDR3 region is CASSLTSPWTGANYGYTF. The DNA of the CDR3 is TGTGCCAGCAGTCTAACTTCGCCCTGGACAGGGGCTAACTATGGCTACACCTTC.

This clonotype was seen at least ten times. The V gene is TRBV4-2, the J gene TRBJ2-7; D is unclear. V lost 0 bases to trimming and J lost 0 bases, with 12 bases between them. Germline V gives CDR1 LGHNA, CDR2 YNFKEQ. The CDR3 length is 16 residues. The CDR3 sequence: CASSQDPGVTSYEQYF. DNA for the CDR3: TGTGCCAGCAGCCAAGATCCGGGCGTCACCTCCTACGAGCAGTACTTC.

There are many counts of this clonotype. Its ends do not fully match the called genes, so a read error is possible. DNA of the CDR3: TGTGCCAGCTCCCCCGGGACATCCGAGCAGTACTTC. Translation: CASSPGTSEQYF. The chain recombines TRBV5-1 with TRBJ2-7; TRBD1 is a possible D gene (6 bases). The CDR3 has 12 residues. The germline V gene encodes CDR1 SGHRS and CDR2 YFSETQ.

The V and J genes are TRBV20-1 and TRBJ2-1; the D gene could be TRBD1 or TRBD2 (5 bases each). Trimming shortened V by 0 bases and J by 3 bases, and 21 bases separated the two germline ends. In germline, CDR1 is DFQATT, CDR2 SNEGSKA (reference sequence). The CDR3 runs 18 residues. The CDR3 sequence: CSARDMRGRDPSYNEQFF. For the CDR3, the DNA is TGCAGTGCTAGAGATATGAGGGGCCGGGACCCGAGCTACAATGAGCAGTTCTTC.

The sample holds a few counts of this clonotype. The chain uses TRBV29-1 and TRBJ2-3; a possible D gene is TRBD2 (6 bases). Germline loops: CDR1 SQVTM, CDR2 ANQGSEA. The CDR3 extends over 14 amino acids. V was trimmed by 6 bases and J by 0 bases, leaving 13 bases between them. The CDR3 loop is CSVDGLLSTDTQYF. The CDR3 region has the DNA TGCAGCGTCGATGGACTACTGAGCACAGATACGCAGTATTTT.

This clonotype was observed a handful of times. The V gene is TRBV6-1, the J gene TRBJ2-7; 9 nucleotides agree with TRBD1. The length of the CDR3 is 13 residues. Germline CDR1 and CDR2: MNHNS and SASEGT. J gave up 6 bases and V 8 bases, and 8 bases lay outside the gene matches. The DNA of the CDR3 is TGTGCCAGCGGCTGGGACAGGGATTTCGAGCAGTACTTC. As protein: CASGWDRDFEQYF.

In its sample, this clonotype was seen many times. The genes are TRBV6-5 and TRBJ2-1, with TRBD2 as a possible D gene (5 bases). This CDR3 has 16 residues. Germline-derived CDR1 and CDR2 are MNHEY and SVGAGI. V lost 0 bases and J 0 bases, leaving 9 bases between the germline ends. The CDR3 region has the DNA TGTGCCAGCAGTTACTCCAGCGGCACCTCCTACAATGAGCAGTTCTTC. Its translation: CASSYSSGTSYNEQFF.

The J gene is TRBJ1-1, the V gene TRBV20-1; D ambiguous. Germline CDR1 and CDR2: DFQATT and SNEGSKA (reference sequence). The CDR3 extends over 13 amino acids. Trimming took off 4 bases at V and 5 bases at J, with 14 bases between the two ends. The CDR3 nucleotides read TGCAGTGCTATATCTGGGCTCGGGACTGAAGCTTTCTTT. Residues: CSAISGLGTEAFF.

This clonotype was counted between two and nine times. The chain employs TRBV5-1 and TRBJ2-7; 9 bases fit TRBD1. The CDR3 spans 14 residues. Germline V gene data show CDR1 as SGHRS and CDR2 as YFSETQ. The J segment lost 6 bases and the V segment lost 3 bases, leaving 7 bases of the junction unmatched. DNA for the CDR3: TGCGCCAGCAGCTGGGGGACAGGGACTCTCGAGCAGTACTTC. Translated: CASSWGTGTLEQYF.

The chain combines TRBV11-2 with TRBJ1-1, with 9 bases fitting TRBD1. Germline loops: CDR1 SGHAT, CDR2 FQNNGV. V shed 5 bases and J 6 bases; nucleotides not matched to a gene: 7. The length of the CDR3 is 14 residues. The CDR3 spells CASSPGQGGAEAFF. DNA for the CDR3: TGTGCCAGCAGCCCGGGACAGGGAGGGGCTGAAGCTTTCTTT.

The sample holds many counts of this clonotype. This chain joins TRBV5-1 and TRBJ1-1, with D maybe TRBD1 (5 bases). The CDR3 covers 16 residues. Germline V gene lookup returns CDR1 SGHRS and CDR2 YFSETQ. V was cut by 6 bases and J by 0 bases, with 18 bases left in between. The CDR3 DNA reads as TGCGCCAGCAAGGAGGGGAATTTTGAGATGAACACTGAAGCTTTCTTT. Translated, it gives CASKEGNFEMNTEAFF.

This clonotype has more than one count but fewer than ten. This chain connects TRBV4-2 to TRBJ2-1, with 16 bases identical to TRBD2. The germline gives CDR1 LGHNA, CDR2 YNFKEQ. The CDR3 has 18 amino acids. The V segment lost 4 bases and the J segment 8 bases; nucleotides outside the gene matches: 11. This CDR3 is CASSLTGTSGGALYEQFF. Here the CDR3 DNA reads TGTGCCAGCAGCCTAACCGGGACTAGCGGGGGGGCATTGTATGAGCAGTTCTTC.

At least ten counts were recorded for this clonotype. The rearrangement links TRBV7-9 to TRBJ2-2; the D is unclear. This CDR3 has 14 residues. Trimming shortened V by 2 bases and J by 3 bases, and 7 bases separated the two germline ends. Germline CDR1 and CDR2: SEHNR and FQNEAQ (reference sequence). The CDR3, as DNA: TGTGCCAGCAGCTTAAAGTCAGACACCGGGGAGCTGTTTTTT. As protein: CASSLKSDTGELFF.

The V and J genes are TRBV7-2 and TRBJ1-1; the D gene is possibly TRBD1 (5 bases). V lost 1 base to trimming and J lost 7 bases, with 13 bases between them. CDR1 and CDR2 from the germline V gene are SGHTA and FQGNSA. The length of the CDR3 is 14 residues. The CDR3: CASSLGDGIYEAFF. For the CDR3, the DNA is TGTGCCAGCAGCTTAGGGGACGGCATTTATGAAGCTTTCTTT.

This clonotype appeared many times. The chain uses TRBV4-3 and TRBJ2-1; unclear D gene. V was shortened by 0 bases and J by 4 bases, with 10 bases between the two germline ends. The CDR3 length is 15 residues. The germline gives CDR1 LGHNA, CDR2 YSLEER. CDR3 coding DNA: TGCGCCAGCAGCCAAGACCCCACTGGATACAATGAGCAGTTCTTC. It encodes CASSQDPTGYNEQFF.

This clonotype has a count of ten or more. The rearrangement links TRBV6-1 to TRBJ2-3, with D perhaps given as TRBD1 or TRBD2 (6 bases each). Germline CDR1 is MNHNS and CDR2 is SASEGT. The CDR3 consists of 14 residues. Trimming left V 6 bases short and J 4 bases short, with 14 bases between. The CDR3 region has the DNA TGTGCCAGCAGCCGGGACTGGGGGCCAGATACGCAGTATTTT. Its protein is CASSRDWGPDTQYF.

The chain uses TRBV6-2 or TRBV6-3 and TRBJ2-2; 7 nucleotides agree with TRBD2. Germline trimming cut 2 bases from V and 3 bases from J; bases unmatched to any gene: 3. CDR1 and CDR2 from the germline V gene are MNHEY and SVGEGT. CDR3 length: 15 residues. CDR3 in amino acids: CASSYQAGDTGELFF. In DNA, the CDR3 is TGTGCCAGCAGTTACCAGGCGGGGGACACCGGGGAGCTGTTTTTT.

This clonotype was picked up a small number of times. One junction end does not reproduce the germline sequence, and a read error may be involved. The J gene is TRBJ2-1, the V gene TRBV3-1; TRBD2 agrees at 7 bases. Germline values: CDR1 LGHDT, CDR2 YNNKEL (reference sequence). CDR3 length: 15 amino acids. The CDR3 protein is CATSQVAGDYNEQFF. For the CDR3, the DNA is TGTGCCACCAGCCAAGTTGCGGGAGATTACAATGAGCAGTTCTTC.

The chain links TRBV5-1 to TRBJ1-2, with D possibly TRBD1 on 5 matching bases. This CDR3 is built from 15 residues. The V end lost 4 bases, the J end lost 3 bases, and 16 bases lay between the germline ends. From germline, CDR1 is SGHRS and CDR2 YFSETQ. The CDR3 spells CASSLGQGSHYGYTF. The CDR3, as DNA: TGCGCCAGCAGCCTAGGCCAGGGAAGCCACTATGGCTACACCTTC.